This entry features one TCR beta chain sequence. Its antigen specificity is not known. No quality values exist for individual bases; no much larger clone is one base distant. Different DNA sequences within this sample yield the same CDR3. The source of the sample is a study of blood T cell repertoires in COVID-19 (TCRdb year 2020). About the investigation overall: Samples covering the acute and convalescent phases of COVID-19 were provided by collaborators in the United States, Italy and Spain. The repertoires were released in a freely available public database intended as a resource for research on the immune response to SARS-CoV-2. Subjects who had been exposed to COVID-19, were actively infected with it, or had recovered from it provided the deeply sampled blood TCRbeta repertoires that made up the dataset. The prospective study material was composed of cDNA or gDNA derived from T cells, B-cell-depleted T cells, or PBMCs. The samples were drawn from the first 160 participants of the ongoing ImmuneRACE study and from 1,254 subjects provided by 6 global collaborators. The sample metadata nearly always contained a de-identified subject ID, COVID-19 status, age in years and sex. Where available, HLA class I and class II types were obtained from metadata supplied by the sample provider rather than from assay-based typing.

For this chain, trimming is 4 bases at the V end and 5 bases at the J end, and the number of junction bases without a gene match is 4. As encoded in the germline V gene, CDR1 is SGHAT while CDR2 is FQNNGV. From cysteine to phenylalanine, the CDR3 is 14 amino acids long. Of all the DNA, just the CDR3 is kept, 42 bases in frame from base 1. TCRbeta CDR3 regions were amplified from genomic DNA using the immunoSEQ Assay, a bias-controlled multiplex PCR. The source study handled its data this way. Within the assay, amplification of reference gene primers was used to estimate how many nucleated cells each sample contained. To quantify the absolute abundance of each unique TCRbeta CDR3 rearrangement, sequence reads were collapsed and filtered. For each sample, productive Simpson clonality was calculated as the square root of Simpson's diversity index over productive rearrangements. TCRdb mirrors the immuneACCESS table, restricted to in-frame sequences. Some clones are absent from its copies; in checked studies, under half trace to an unresolved V gene, and the reason for the others is unknown. For V, J and clone size, that table is used; D and trimming come from the DNA. The sample table holds about 160,000 clones, of which roughly 90% were seen once. Approximately 3% of the sample goes to the ten largest clones.

Whole blood was collected in K2EDTA tubes by collaborating institutions according to the institutions' own protocols. For TCRbeta analysis, collaborators shipped samples as frozen whole blood, isolated PBMCs, or DNA extracted from either of those sample types. The study at large found these results: Clinical and demographic metadata were provided uncurated, with the amount varying by source and participant.

The sequencing sample was made of peripheral blood. The sequence links TRBV11-2 to TRBJ1-2; 10 junctional bases match TRBD1. This clonotype was obtained from a man aged 55 to 70 with acute or convalescent COVID-19. This receptor carries the CDR3 CASSSGTGVYGYTF. The base sequence is TGTGCCAGCAGCTCGGGGACAGGGGTATATGGCTACACCTTC.